This TCR beta chain was captured by sequencing in a study of Graves' ophthalmopathy and Graves' hyperthyroidism. Whole-study findings and limits: Blood was where most expanded thyroid clonotypes above 0.001 frequency also turned up.

V was cut by 6 bases and J by 1 base, with 16 bases left in between. CDR1 MNHEY and CDR2 SVGEGT come from the germline V gene. The CDR3 loop spans 15 amino acids. RNA served as the template for amplifying TCR beta CDR3 regions. HTBI primers served in a first-round RT-PCR, which a second-round multiplex PCR followed. A single record per CDR3 protein comes from TCRdb applying MiXCR to the multiplex PCR reads. The table lists approximately 210,000 distinct CDR3 sequences, approximately 29% of them singletons. There are many counts of this clonotype. Its antigen is as yet unknown. Sequencing used peripheral blood. This sequence originates from a man aged 50 to 60 with Graves' ophthalmopathy. This rearrangement joins TRBV6-2 or TRBV6-3 to TRBJ2-7; perhaps TRBD1 as D (8 bases). This chain's CDR3 is CASRTGALASYEQYF. The CDR3 region has the DNA TGTGCCAGCAGGACAGGGGCACTAGCGTCCTACGAGCAGTACTTC.